These 25 T cell receptor beta chains came from one sample sequenced in a study of blood T cell repertoires in COVID-19. Libraries were prepared by immunoSEQ multiplex PCR; TCRdb keeps only in-frame clonotypes and omits some of them. The table records more than 250,000 clones, approximately 88% of them present only once. The sample comprised peripheral blood. These receptors came from a man aged 18 to 29 who had recovered from COVID-19.

J is TRBJ2-1 and V is TRBV6-1; TRBD2 matches at 7 bases. CDR1 is MNHNS, CDR2 SASEGT, per germline. CDR3 length: 15 amino acids. V lost 1 base to trimming and J lost 2 bases; unmatched junction nucleotides: 2. The CDR3 region is CASSEERGAYNEQFF. For the CDR3, the DNA is TGTGCCAGCAGTGAAGAACGGGGGGCCTACAATGAGCAGTTCTTC.

The chain employs TRBV6-1 and TRBJ1-2; D uncertain. The CDR3 spans 12 residues. Deletions cut 1 base from V and 8 bases from J, with 8 bases between. The germline CDR1 and CDR2 sequences are MNHNS and SASEGT. The CDR3 DNA sequence: TGTGCCAGCAGTGAAGACAGAAGAGGCTACACCTTC. Protein product: CASSEDRRGYTF.

The chain links TRBV6-6 to TRBJ2-5, with TRBD2 matching over 10 bases. The CDR3 totals 16 residues. CDR1 is MNHNY, CDR2 SVGAGI, per germline (reference sequence). J gave up 2 bases and V 0 bases, and 3 bases lay outside the gene matches. Here the CDR3 reads CASSYSEAGGQETQYF. As DNA, the CDR3 is TGTGCCAGCAGTTACTCCGAAGCGGGGGGGCAAGAGACCCAGTACTTC.

This sequence joins TRBV15 and TRBJ2-2; no reliable D call. With 3 bases removed from V and 0 bases from J, the gap between germline ends came to 5 bases. The CDR3 contains 14 residues. Germline lookup yields CDR1 LNHNV and CDR2 YYDKDF (reference sequence). The CDR3 region is CATSRGPNTGELFF. In DNA, the CDR3 is TGTGCCACCAGCAGGGGCCCGAACACCGGGGAGCTGTTTTTT.

V usage is TRBV20-1 and J usage is TRBJ1-3; D ambiguous. Germline CDR1 is DFQATT and CDR2 is SNEGSKA (reference sequence). Trimming removed 0 bases from V and 8 bases from J, with 5 bases in between. CDR3 length equals 11 residues. In DNA form, the CDR3 reads TGCAGTGCTAGAGATGAGGACACCATATATTTT. Translated, it gives CSARDEDTIYF.

The V call is TRBV5-3, the J call TRBJ1-2, with TRBD1 as a possible D gene (6 bases). TRBV5-3 has ORF status, its function being uncertain. This CDR3 spans 13 amino acids. V dropped 3 bases and J dropped 4 bases, with 10 bases sitting between them. The CDR3 here is CARSSDRTYGYTF. CDR3 DNA sequence: TGTGCCAGAAGCTCAGACAGGACCTATGGCTACACCTTC.

The J gene is TRBJ1-1, the V gene TRBV6-6, with 7 bases lining up with TRBD1. Germline V lookup: CDR1 MNHNY, CDR2 SVGAGI (reference sequence). CDR3 length: 16 amino acids. Trimming cost V 6 bases and J 6 bases; bases outside gene matches: 16. The CDR3 DNA follows: TGTGCCAGCAGCCCCAGGACAGGCTGGCAGGGACCTGAAGCTTTCTTT. Translating it yields CASSPRTGWQGPEAFF.

In DNA form, the CDR3 reads TGTGCCAGCACCTCCAGAGTTAGCGGGAGAAATGAGCAGTTCTTC. Residues: CASTSRVSGRNEQFF. The chain has TRBV7-9 and TRBJ2-1; 9 positions agree with TRBD2. V shed 7 bases, J shed 7 bases, and the junction held 11 bases outside the gene matches. Germline V lookup: CDR1 SEHNR, CDR2 FQNEAQ (reference sequence). The CDR3 runs 15 residues. The complete variable domain, with remaining parts taken from reference TRBV7-9 and TRBJ2-1, reads DTGVSQNPRHKITKRGQNVTFRCDPISEHNRLYWYRQTLGQGPEFLTYFQNEAQLEKSRLLSDRFSAERPKGSFSTLEIQRTEQGDSAMYLCASTSRVSGRNEQFFGPGTRLTVL.

This chain uses TRBV28 with TRBJ1-3; D is ambiguous. Germline V gene lookup returns CDR1 MDHEN and CDR2 SYDVKM. This CDR3 is 13 amino acids long. Trimming took off 6 bases at V and 5 bases at J, with 11 bases between the two ends. CDR3 bases: TGTGCCAGCAGATCTGTTGTTCGAAACACCATATATTTT. It translates to CASRSVVRNTIYF.

V gene TRBV2 combines with J gene TRBJ1-1, with D uncertain. V was clipped by 4 bases and J by 12 bases, with 12 bases between them. The CDR3 consists of 11 residues. CDR1 is SNHLY and CDR2 is FYNNEI in the germline V gene. The CDR3 coding sequence is TGTGCCAGCAGTGTAACTCCCGGGTCTTTCTTT. As protein: CASSVTPGSFF.

The chain couples TRBV9 to TRBJ1-6; D unclear. The CDR3 covers 15 residues. The germline V gene encodes CDR1 SGDLS and CDR2 YYNGEE. V lost 0 bases, J lost 7 bases, and 11 bases lay in between. The CDR3: CASSVGGQSNSPLHF. The DNA for the CDR3 is TGTGCCAGCAGCGTAGGAGGTCAGTCCAATTCACCCCTCCACTTT.

V gene TRBV7-2 combines with J gene TRBJ2-1; TRBD2 is a possible D gene (5 bases). The V gene lost 1 base and the J gene lost 10 bases, with 20 bases spanning the gap. This CDR3 is 16 amino acids long. Germline values: CDR1 SGHTA, CDR2 FQGNSA. DNA of the CDR3: TGTGCCAGCAGCTTAGTGTCTAGCTCCCCCTTCGGGGAGCAGTTCTTC. It translates to CASSLVSSSPFGEQFF. Supplemented by reference TRBV7-2 and TRBJ2-1, the full variable domain reads GAGVSQSPSNKVTEKGKDVELRCDPISGHTALYWYRQSLGQGLEFLIYFQGNSAPDKSGLPSDRFSAERTGGSVSTLTIQRTQQEDSAVYLCASSLVSSSPFGEQFFGPGTRLTVL.

The chain has TRBV5-1 and TRBJ2-2; 9 bases are a match to TRBD2. This CDR3 comprises 15 residues. From germline, CDR1 is SGHRS and CDR2 YFSETQ. V dropped 4 bases and J dropped 4; count of bases not matched to a gene: 5. The CDR3 DNA is TGCGCCAGCAGCCGAGGACTAGCGCCCACCGGGGAGCTGTTTTTT. Protein product: CASSRGLAPTGELFF.

The rearrangement uses TRBV9 and TRBJ2-1; tentative D call: TRBD2 (7 bases). In germline, CDR1 is SGDLS, CDR2 YYNGEE. The CDR3 has 16 residues. V was cut by 0 bases and J by 5 bases, with 15 bases left in between. The DNA of the CDR3 is TGTGCCAGCAGCGTAGAAGGGGGGGGCCCCGACAATGAGCAGTTCTTC. Translating it yields CASSVEGGGPDNEQFF.

The gene calls are TRBV7-9 and TRBJ2-7, with TRBD1 matching over 7 bases. The V segment lost 3 bases and the J segment 6 bases; nucleotides outside the gene matches: 2. The V gene's germline CDR1 is SEHNR and CDR2 FQNEAQ (reference sequence). The CDR3 totals 12 residues. The CDR3 region has the DNA TGTGCCAGCAGCTTGACAGGGCCCGAGCAGTACTTC. Its translation: CASSLTGPEQYF. The whole variable domain, filled in from reference TRBV7-9 and TRBJ2-7, reads DTGVSQNPRHKITKRGQNVTFRCDPISEHNRLYWYRQTLGQGPEFLTYFQNEAQLEKSRLLSDRFSAERPKGSFSTLEIQRTEQGDSAMYLCASSLTGPEQYFGPGTRLTVT.

V is TRBV11-2 and J is TRBJ1-6; TRBD1 agrees at 9 bases. CDR1 is SGHAT, CDR2 FQNNGV, per germline. Losses at the gene ends were 3 bases for V and 10 bases for J; bases not matched to a gene: 7. The length of the CDR3 is 15 residues. As DNA, the CDR3 is TGTGCCAGCAGCTTCCGGACAGGGGCCGGGTCACCCCTCCACTTT. The encoded protein is CASSFRTGAGSPLHF.

This rearrangement joins TRBV19 to TRBJ2-7; D gene uncertain. Germline assignment: CDR1 LNHDA and CDR2 SQIVND (reference sequence). This CDR3 comprises 15 residues. V dropped 1 base and J dropped 3 bases, with 13 bases sitting between them. Written as DNA, the CDR3 is TGTGCCAGTAGTATAGGCCCCGGTCCAAACTACGAGCAGTACTTC. Its translation: CASSIGPGPNYEQYF.

The chain carries TRBV27 and TRBJ2-7; possibly TRBD2 for D (5 bases). Germline V gives CDR1 MNHEY, CDR2 SMNVEV (reference sequence). Trimming pared 2 bases from V and 3 bases from J, leaving 14 bases between. This CDR3 is built from 15 residues. Here the CDR3 DNA reads TGTGCCAGCAGTTTAGCGGGCCTCGCGAGCTACGAGCAGTACTTC. Protein product: CASSLAGLASYEQYF.

The CDR3: CASSVQHYPIYGYTF. Here the CDR3 DNA reads TGTGCCAGCAGCGTTCAACACTATCCTATCTATGGCTACACCTTC. V and J are TRBV7-2 and TRBJ1-2; D not resolved. CDR1 and CDR2 (germline): SGHTA, FQGNSA. V lost 5 bases, J lost 4 bases, and 17 bases lay in between. CDR3 length equals 15 residues.

J is TRBJ1-2 and V is TRBV12-3 or TRBV12-4, with D maybe TRBD1 (6 bases). Between the trimmed V and J ends, which lost 3 bases and 8 bases, there was a span of 10 bases. The CDR3 runs to 12 residues. The CDR3 DNA reads TGTGCCAGCAGTTTTGCGGGGGGCGGCTACACCTTC. Amino acids: CASSFAGGGYTF.

The chain carries TRBV7-8 and TRBJ2-1; TRBD2 is a possible D gene (7 bases). CDR3 length equals 15 residues. V gave up 6 bases and J gave up 3 bases, with 15 bases separating them. Germline V lookup: CDR1 SGHVS, CDR2 FQNEAQ. The CDR3 loop reads CASRRGGGNYNEQFF. The CDR3, as DNA: TGTGCCAGCAGACGAGGGGGGGGCAACTACAATGAGCAGTTCTTC.

J is TRBJ1-3 and V is TRBV9; no clear D. Trimming removed 2 bases from V and 3 bases from J, with 9 bases in between. The CDR3 has 14 residues. Germline V gives CDR1 SGDLS, CDR2 YYNGEE. The CDR3 sequence is CASSVTGVGNTIYF. DNA of the CDR3: TGTGCCAGCAGCGTCACCGGGGTTGGAAACACCATATATTTT.

This clone was detected once. This sequence joins TRBV5-1 and TRBJ1-5; no reliable D call. There are 15 residues in the CDR3. CDR1 SGHRS and CDR2 YFSETQ come from the germline V gene. Trimming left V 0 bases short and J 0 bases short, with 7 bases between. CDR3 loop: CASSLGQYSNQPQHF. The CDR3 DNA reads as TGCGCCAGCAGCTTGGGGCAGTATAGCAATCAGCCCCAGCATTTT.

The rearrangement uses TRBV6-2 or TRBV6-3 and TRBJ2-3; TRBD2 matches 10 bases. The CDR3 totals 21 residues. Germline lookup yields CDR1 MNHEY and CDR2 SVGEGT. V lost 2 bases to trimming and J lost 0 bases; unmatched junction nucleotides: 17. The CDR3 DNA is TGTGCCAGCAGTTACCCTTCTATAGCGGGGGGCGAAGATGCTAGCACAGATACGCAGTATTTT. The encoded protein is CASSYPSIAGGEDASTDTQYF.

The chain is built from TRBV5-1 and TRBJ2-5, with D possibly matching TRBD1 (6 bases). Per the germline V gene, CDR1 is SGHRS and CDR2 is YFSETQ. The CDR3 sequence is 13 residues long. V shed 4 bases and J shed 4 bases, with 11 bases lying between them. The CDR3 bases are TGCGCCAGCAGCCGACCAGGGGCAGAGACCCAGTACTTC. The encoded protein is CASSRPGAETQYF.